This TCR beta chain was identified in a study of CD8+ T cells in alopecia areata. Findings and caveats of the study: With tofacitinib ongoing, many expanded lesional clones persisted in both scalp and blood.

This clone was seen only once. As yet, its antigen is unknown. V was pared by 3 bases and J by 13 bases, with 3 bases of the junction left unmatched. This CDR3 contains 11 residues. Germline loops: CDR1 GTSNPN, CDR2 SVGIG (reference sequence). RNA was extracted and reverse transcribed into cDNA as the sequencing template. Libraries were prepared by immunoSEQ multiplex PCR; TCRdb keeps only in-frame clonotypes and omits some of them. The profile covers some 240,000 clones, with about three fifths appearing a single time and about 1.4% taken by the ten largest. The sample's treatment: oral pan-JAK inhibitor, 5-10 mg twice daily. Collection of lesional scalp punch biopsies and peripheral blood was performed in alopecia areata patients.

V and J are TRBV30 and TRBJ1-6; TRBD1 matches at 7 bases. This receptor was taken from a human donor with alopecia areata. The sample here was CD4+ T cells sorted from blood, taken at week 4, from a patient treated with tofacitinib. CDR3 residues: CAWSSDRPLHF. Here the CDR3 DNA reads TGTGCCTGGAGCTCGGACAGGCCCCTCCACTTT.